Many counts were recorded for the clone carrying this T cell receptor (beta chain). The investigators amplified TCR beta CDR3 regions from RNA transcripts. The HTBI primer set was used in a first-round RT-PCR of the TCR CDR3. TCRdb reprocessed the multiplex PCR reads via MiXCR and lists one record per CDR3 protein. Seen here are about 350,000 distinct CDR3 sequences, around 13% observed once, and the top ten hold about 22%. The V and J ends lost 6 bases and 5 bases respectively, with 17 bases between them. The CDR3 totals 14 residues. The V gene's germline CDR1 is MDHEN and CDR2 SYDVKM. Patients showing uncontrolled infection, other autoimmune disease, pregnancy or lactation were ineligible. This sample is drawn from a study of T cells in Graves' hyperthyroidism and ophthalmopathy.

The chain joins TRBV28 to TRBJ2-7, with D maybe TRBD2 (5 bases). The receptor was derived from a woman aged 25 to 39 with Graves' hyperthyroidism. The sequenced sample consisted of blood. CDR3 residues: CASSRRSGSDEQYF. CDR3 nucleotides: TGTGCCAGCAGCCGAAGGTCGGGGAGTGACGAGCAGTACTTC.